One T cell receptor (beta chain) is described in this entry. Its antigen remains undetermined. No much larger clone exists at a distance of one base, and base qualities are not known. The donors were under 40 Caucasian individuals from Russia, aged about 6 to 95 years, who were systemically healthy. Each donor gave about 9.2 milliliters of peripheral blood, drawn into EDTA-treated Vacutainer tubes. PBMCs were isolated by Ficoll-Paque density-gradient centrifugation, with at least 6.5 million obtained per sample. Trizol reagent was used to extract total RNA from PBMCs, with at least 6 micrograms per sample. For every donor, an aliquot of PBMCs went through flow cytometry to measure the percentages of naive CD45RAhigh/CD27high T cells. In the germline V gene, CDR1 corresponds to LGHNA and CDR2 to YSLEER. Clipping removes 4 bases from V and 10 bases from J, with 8 as the unmatched junction base count. The CDR3 covers 16 residues, taking in both the cysteine and the phenylalanine. Solely the CDR3 DNA is kept, with 48 bases framed from the first base.

The data belong to a study of blood T cells in healthy people across ages (dated by TCRdb to the mid-2010s). About the investigation overall: In model experiments, template switching captured roughly one uniquely barcoded TCR beta cDNA molecule for every two T cells. Age-related changes in TCR beta repertoire diversity were measured in the study by deep sequencing normalized with unique cDNA molecular identifiers. The donors were split into four age groups: young (average around 15 years), middle-aged (39), aged (roughly 68) and long-lived (82). Using the same blood draw, the study looked at two additional independent replicas of 1 million unique cDNA reads for two donors, one aged 18 to 30 and the other aged 80 or older. Donors of different ages were randomly distributed across sequencing lanes to avoid experimental bias.

The investigation overall reported the following: The percentage of naive T cells measured by flow cytometry correlated strongly with observed TCR beta diversity. Donor CMV infection status was unknown, potentially confounding age-related changes in expanded clonotypes. The long-lived group showed more naive CD4+ T cells, fewer expanded clones and increased TCR diversity than the aged group, suggesting age selection. Bulk unsorted PBMC profiling prevented conclusive comparison of naive and antigen-experienced compartments. Estimates of total diversity based on one million sequenced T cells were regarded as lower bounds and as underestimates. As age increased, observed TCR beta diversity per million T cells dropped in a roughly linear way, and a significant reduction was already evident by age 40.

Libraries were prepared through 5' RACE. A second PCR of 7 to 11 cycles was performed with a sample-barcoded 5' primer and a J-beta primer mix. A unique molecular identifier was introduced onto each TCR beta cDNA molecule by a template-switch 5' adaptor carrying 12 random nucleotides. At least 2.5 million CDR3-containing paired-end reads were obtained from each sample. The Mint cDNA synthesis kit, primed by a TRBC-specific oligonucleotide, was used to synthesize first-strand cDNA from all RNA. After uracil-DNA glycosylase treatment, a first 18-cycle PCR used universal primers M1SS and BC2_uni_R on all cDNA. The authors processed their data as follows. For normalization, 1 million high-quality reads were randomly selected from each sample, with every read carrying a distinct molecular identifier. Reads sharing molecular identifiers were discarded rather than binned into consensus sequences. CDR3 identification, clonotype clustering and error correction used MiTCR with a Q25 quality threshold and the strictest error-elimination algorithm. A nonparametric unseen species model using Euler transformation provided a lower-bound estimate of total TCR beta diversity. TCRdb reanalyzed the raw reads on its own, using fastp at Q25 for trimming and MiXCR for clone calling, and kept in-frame beta chains. Under each unique CDR3 protein, matching rows form one entry showing the most common genes and DNA. In this record, the V and J calls reflect TCRdb's handling and not the investigators' own analysis. The sample data list some 1,800,000 distinct CDR3 sequences, and about two fifths of these were observed just once. Under 25% of the sample lies in the top ten.

The TCR comes from a human donor in good health. The sample consisted of blood. The chain was built from TRBV4-3 and TRBJ2-1; the junction holds 15 bases that match TRBD2. The bases read TGCGCCAGCAGCCCGGGACTAGCGGGGGGTCTCCTAGAGCAGTTCTTC. It is translated as CASSPGLAGGLLEQFF.